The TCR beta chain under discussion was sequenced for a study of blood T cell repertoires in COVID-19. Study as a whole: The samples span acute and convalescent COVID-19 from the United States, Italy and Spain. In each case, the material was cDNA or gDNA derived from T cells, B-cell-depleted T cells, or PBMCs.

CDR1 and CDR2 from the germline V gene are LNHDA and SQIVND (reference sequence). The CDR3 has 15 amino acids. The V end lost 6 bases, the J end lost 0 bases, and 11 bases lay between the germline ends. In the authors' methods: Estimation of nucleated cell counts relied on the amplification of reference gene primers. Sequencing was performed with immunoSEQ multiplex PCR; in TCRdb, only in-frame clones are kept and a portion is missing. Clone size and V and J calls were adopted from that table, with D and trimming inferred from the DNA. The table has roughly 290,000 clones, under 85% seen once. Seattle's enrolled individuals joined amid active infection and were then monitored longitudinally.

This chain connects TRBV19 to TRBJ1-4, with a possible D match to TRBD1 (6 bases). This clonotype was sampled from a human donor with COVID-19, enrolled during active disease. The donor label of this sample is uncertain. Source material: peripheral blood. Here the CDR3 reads CASRSGQSTNEKLFF. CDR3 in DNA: TGTGCCAGTAGAAGTGGACAGTCAACTAATGAAAAACTGTTTTTT.